This T cell receptor (beta chain) was identified during a study of T cell responses to AZD1222 COVID-19 vaccine. Clones were read by immunoSEQ multiplex PCR, and TCRdb kept only the in-frame ones, dropping some. The table records 140,000 or so clones, 88% of them present only once. The germline V gene has CDR1 SGHNT and CDR2 YENEEA. The V and J ends lost 2 bases and 4 bases respectively, with 2 bases between them. The CDR3 contains 12 residues. Details on this clone: Its antigen is as yet unknown.

General study points: Donors, mostly white British, included more females; clonal diversity was possibly underestimated. At 160-218 and 743-854, vaccine-associated CD4 TCRs were dominant, and they spanned spike. Sampling captured repertoires only after the peak T cell response.

J is TRBJ2-2 and V is TRBV11-3; D gene ambiguous. The TCR comes from an adult who received the AZD1222 COVID-19 vaccine. Specimen: peripheral blood, collected 28 days after the second AZD1222 dose. CDR3 sequence: CASSLRTGELFF. The DNA for the CDR3 is TGTGCCAGCAGCTTACGCACCGGGGAGCTGTTTTTT.